Described below is a single T cell receptor (beta chain) sequence and its context. The antigen remains undetermined. This sample was included in a study of shared clonotypes between healthy human individuals. Study-level findings and limits: In the sorted subsets, rarefaction showed sequencing was incomplete despite large depth.

V lost 7 bases and J 7 bases, leaving 16 bases between the germline ends. CDR3 length: 14 residues. Germline V gene sequence: CDR1 MDHEN, CDR2 SYDVKM. The authors distributed each subset's genomic DNA evenly over several immunoSEQ plates. Generated by immunoSEQ multiplex PCR, the TCRdb table keeps only in-frame clones and is missing some. Among some 2.3 million clones, over 90% were seen once, and the ten largest hold 0.39%. Every one of the donors was a Caucasian adult that lived in Nashville, Tennessee. Splitting the CD4+ cells yielded a CD45RA+ naive subset and a CD45RA-negative memory subset. This chain uses TRBV28 with TRBJ2-2; maybe TRBD1 (5 bases). The receptor's source is a man aged 18 to 29 in good health. Some clones in this sample may be carry-over from other donors' samples. The sample taken for sequencing was naive CD4+ T cells from PBMCs. Subset reported: CD45RA+ positively selected. CDR3 nucleotide sequence: TGTGCCAGCATACGGGCAGGGCAAATCGGGGAGCTGTTTTTT. This sequence encodes CASIRAGQIGELFF.